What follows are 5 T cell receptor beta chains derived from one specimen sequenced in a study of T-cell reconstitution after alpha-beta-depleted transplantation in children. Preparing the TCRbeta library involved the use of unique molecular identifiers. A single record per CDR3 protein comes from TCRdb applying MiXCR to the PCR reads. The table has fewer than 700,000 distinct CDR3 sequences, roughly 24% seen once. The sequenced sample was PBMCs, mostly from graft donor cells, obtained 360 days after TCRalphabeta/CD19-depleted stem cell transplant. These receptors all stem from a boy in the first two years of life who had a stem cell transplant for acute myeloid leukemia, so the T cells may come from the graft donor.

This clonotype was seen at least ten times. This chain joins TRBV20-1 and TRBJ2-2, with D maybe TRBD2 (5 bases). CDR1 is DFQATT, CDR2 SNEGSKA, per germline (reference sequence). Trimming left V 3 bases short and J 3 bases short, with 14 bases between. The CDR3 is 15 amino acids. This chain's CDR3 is CSARRSGPHTGELFF. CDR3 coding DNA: TGCAGTGCTAGGCGGAGCGGTCCGCACACCGGGGAGCTGTTTTTT.

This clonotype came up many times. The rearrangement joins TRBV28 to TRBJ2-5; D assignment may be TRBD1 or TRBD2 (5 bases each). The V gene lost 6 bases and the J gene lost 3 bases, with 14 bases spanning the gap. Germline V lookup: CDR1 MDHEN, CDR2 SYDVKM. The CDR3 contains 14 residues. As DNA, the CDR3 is TGTGCCAGCAGGGACCGGGACGGTGAAGAGACCCAGTACTTC. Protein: CASRDRDGEETQYF.

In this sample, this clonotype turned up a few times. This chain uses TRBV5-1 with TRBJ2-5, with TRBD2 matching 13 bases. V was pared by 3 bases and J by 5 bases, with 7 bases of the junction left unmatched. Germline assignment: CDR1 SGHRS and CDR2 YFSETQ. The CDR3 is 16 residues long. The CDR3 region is CASSSYTGLAGETQYF. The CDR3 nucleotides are TGCGCCAGCAGCTCATACACGGGACTAGCGGGGGAGACCCAGTACTTC.

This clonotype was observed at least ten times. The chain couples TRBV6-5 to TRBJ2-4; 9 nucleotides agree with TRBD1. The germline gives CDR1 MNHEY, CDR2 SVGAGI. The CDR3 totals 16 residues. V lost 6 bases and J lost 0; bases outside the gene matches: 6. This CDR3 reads CASSPWGQGAKNIQYF. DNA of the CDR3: TGTGCCAGCAGCCCGTGGGGACAGGGAGCCAAAAACATTCAGTACTTC.

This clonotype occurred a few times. CDR3 amino acids: CASSGWYEQYF. The CDR3, as DNA: TGTGCCAGCAGTGGCTGGTACGAGCAGTACTTC. The chain is built from TRBV25-1 and TRBJ2-7; D not resolved. CDR3 length equals 11 residues. V dropped 4 bases and J dropped 4 bases, with 5 bases sitting between them. The germline V gene has CDR1 MGHDK and CDR2 SYGVNS.